The next 12 T cell receptor beta chains were all read from a single sample in a study of CD8 T cells in ankylosing spondylitis. Their target antigens are unknown. Study-level findings and limits: Among TCR beta sequences, a motif of eight highly homologous variants appeared characteristic of ankylosing spondylitis blood.

Each CDR3 protein gets one entry after TCRdb re-called the 5' RACE reads with MiXCR. The repertoire holds a few hundred thousand distinct CDR3 sequences, with more than 20% as singletons. Sequencing was performed on blood, either unsorted or a sorted T cell fraction (not recorded which). These receptors were collected from a male donor with ankylosing spondylitis.

This clonotype was recorded many times. The chain links TRBV3-1 to TRBJ1-1; D gene ambiguous. Germline CDR1 LGHDT, CDR2 YNNKEL (reference sequence). V lost 1 base and J lost 1, with 7 bases in between. This CDR3 region has 14 residues. The CDR3 DNA sequence: TGTGCCAGCAGCCAAGCGACGTGGAACACTGAAGCTTTCTTT. It encodes CASSQATWNTEAFF.

The chain has TRBV6-6 and TRBJ2-5; D remains unclear. The ends were cut back, 2 bases at V and 5 bases at J, with 9 bases in the middle. Germline CDR1 MNHNY, CDR2 SVGAGI (reference sequence). The CDR3 has 13 amino acids. CDR3 protein: CASSYGTIETQYF. CDR3 DNA sequence: TGTGCCAGCAGTTACGGCACAATTGAGACCCAGTACTTC.

In this sample, this clonotype turned up many times. The chain combines TRBV29-1 with TRBJ2-1; TRBD2 agrees at 7 bases. CDR1 is SQVTM, CDR2 ANQGSEA, per germline. V dropped 0 bases and J dropped 5; count of bases not matched to a gene: 10. CDR3 length equals 16 residues. This CDR3 reads CSVEDWEGRGNNEQFF. The CDR3 DNA follows: TGCAGCGTTGAAGATTGGGAAGGGAGGGGAAACAATGAGCAGTTCTTC.

The chain has TRBV6-2 or TRBV6-3 and TRBJ1-5; 8 bases align to TRBD1. With 7 bases clipped from V and 7 bases from J, the junction kept 6 bases outside the gene matches. This CDR3 region has 13 residues. CDR1 is MNHEY, CDR2 SVGEGT, per germline. The CDR3 reads CASTYRGEQPQHF. CDR3 nucleotide sequence: TGTGCCAGCACCTACAGGGGGGAGCAGCCCCAGCATTTT.

This clonotype was seen a handful of times. V gene TRBV5-1 combines with J gene TRBJ2-3; no definite D call. Germline CDR1 SGHRS, CDR2 YFSETQ. This CDR3 comprises 15 residues. The germline V and J ends were trimmed by 0 bases and 3 bases, with 11 bases remaining between them. The CDR3 bases are TGCGCCAGCAGCTTGGGTGGGAAAGTAACAGATACGCAGTATTTT. It is translated as CASSLGGKVTDTQYF.

The chain joins TRBV5-1 to TRBJ2-7; 12 bases fit TRBD2. CDR3 size: 15 residues. The V gene's germline CDR1 is SGHRS and CDR2 YFSETQ. The ends lost 4 bases at V and 0 bases at J; junction bases unmatched: 2. The CDR3 spells CASSRTSGVSYEQYF. The CDR3, as DNA: TGCGCCAGCAGCCGGACTAGCGGGGTCTCCTACGAGCAGTACTTC.

V and J are TRBV20-1 and TRBJ2-3; D call uncertain. The V end lost 0 bases, the J end lost 3 bases, and 10 bases lay between the germline ends. CDR1 is DFQATT and CDR2 is SNEGSKA in the germline V gene (reference sequence). This CDR3 is 14 amino acids long. DNA for the CDR3: TGCAGTGCTAGAGATAGGGTTTGGACAGATACGCAGTATTTT. Its translation is CSARDRVWTDTQYF.

The genes are TRBV7-9 and TRBJ2-3, with TRBD2 identical over 7 bases. V was clipped by 5 bases and J by 5 bases; unmatched bases: 10. The CDR3 is 15 residues long. In germline, CDR1 is SEHNR, CDR2 FQNEAQ (reference sequence). The CDR3 nucleotides read TGTGCCAGCAGCCTGCTCGGGGCGGGAGAAGATACGCAGTATTTT. This gives the protein CASSLLGAGEDTQYF.

V is TRBV5-1 and J is TRBJ2-1; D gene uncertain. V dropped 1 base and J dropped 1 base, with 12 bases sitting between them. The V gene's germline CDR1 is SGHRS and CDR2 YFSETQ. The CDR3 length is 16 residues. The CDR3 here is CASSLYAGSSYNEQFF. CDR3 bases: TGCGCCAGCAGCTTGTATGCAGGCTCGTCCTACAATGAGCAGTTCTTC.

This clonotype was observed a few times. This chain links TRBV10-3 with TRBJ2-7, with unresolved D. Germline V gives CDR1 ENHRY, CDR2 SYGVKD. The germline V and J ends were trimmed by 3 bases and 2 bases, with 5 bases remaining between them. CDR3 length equals 12 residues. This chain's CDR3 is CAISEQPYEQYF. CDR3 coding DNA: TGTGCCATCAGTGAACAGCCCTACGAGCAGTACTTC.

The rearrangement joins TRBV12-3 or TRBV12-4 to TRBJ1-1; D call uncertain. V was clipped by 1 base and J by 3 bases, with 6 bases between them. This CDR3 has 13 residues. As DNA, the CDR3 is TGTGCCAGCAGTTTAGGGCGGTACACTGAAGCTTTCTTT. Residues: CASSLGRYTEAFF.

This chain links TRBV9 with TRBJ2-5; D is perhaps TRBD1 (5 bases). Trimming took 0 bases from V and 4 from J, leaving 13 bases between them. Germline CDR1 and CDR2: SGDLS and YYNGEE. The CDR3 runs 15 residues. Here the CDR3 reads CASSVATGPVETQYF. The CDR3 DNA is TGTGCCAGCAGCGTAGCTACAGGCCCTGTAGAGACCCAGTACTTC. Full variable domain (remainder filled in from reference TRBV9 and TRBJ2-5): DSGVTQTPKHLITATGQRVTLRCSPRSGDLSVYWYQQSLDQGLQFLIQYYNGEERAKGNILERFSAQQFPDLHSELNLSSLELGDSALYFCASSVATGPVETQYFGPGTRLLVL.